This T cell receptor (beta chain) was recovered during a study of beta chain features in type 1 diabetes. At the level of the study: Similarity in age, gender and cell yields was seen between patients and healthy donors. Regarding the study as a whole: The similarity of naive, central memory and Treg TCRB repertoires appeared greater among patients than among healthy donors. Researchers report that Type 1 diabetes patients had moderately but significantly shorter TCRB CDR3s across all four CD4+ subsets. Small HLA sub-analyses could not settle whether HLA shapes TCRB rearrangement.

Of the isolated RNA, all was reverse transcribed, and so the sequenced material was expressed TCRB transcripts. The assay was immunoSEQ multiplex PCR, and TCRdb's table has in-frame clones only and misses some. The sample has around 150,000 clones; about 9% are singletons. Note on this clone: What it binds is unknown.

CD45RO/CCR7/CD25/CD127/CD95/CD27 sorting isolated CD4+ naive, central memory, regulatory and stem cell-like memory cells. The receptor was derived from a woman between 18 and 30 years old with type 1 diabetes. The sample comprised central memory CD4+ T cells from blood.

The CDR3 DNA sequence: TGTGCCAGCAGCAAAGAGGGACTAGCGGGTTACAATGAGCAGTTCTTC. This encodes CASSKEGLAGYNEQFF. This chain links TRBV21-1 with TRBJ2-1; the DNA was not used to check the table's D call, TRBD2. TRBV21-1 is noted as a pseudogene. The CDR3 is made up of 16 amino acids.